These 11 T cell receptor beta chains came from one sample sequenced in a study of blood T cell repertoires in COVID-19. Clones were sequenced by immunoSEQ multiplex PCR, and TCRdb holds only the in-frame ones, with some missing. The sample includes some 240,000 clones, 90% of them seen just once. The source material was peripheral blood. These receptors were obtained from a woman aged 55-69 years with COVID-19, enrolled during active disease.

The chain combines TRBV6-5 with TRBJ1-3; 7 bases align to TRBD1. Looked up from germline, CDR1 is MNHEY and CDR2 is SVGAGI. This CDR3 contains 14 residues. Trimming cost V 6 bases and J 3 bases; bases outside gene matches: 5. CDR3 bases: TGTGCCAGCAGCCGCGACAGGGATGGAAACACCATATATTTT. This translates into CASSRDRDGNTIYF.

The chain has TRBV6-1 and TRBJ1-3, with a possible D match to TRBD1 (5 bases). Germline loops: CDR1 MNHNS, CDR2 SASEGT. The CDR3 is 15 residues long. Trimming took 3 bases from V and 2 from J, leaving 11 bases between them. The CDR3 region is CASSDLGVAGNTIYF. Here the CDR3 DNA reads TGTGCCAGCAGTGATTTAGGGGTGGCTGGAAACACCATATATTTT.

This CDR3 reads CASSRGGLGEQYF. The DNA for the CDR3 is TGTGCCAGCAGCCGGGGAGGGCTGGGCGAGCAGTACTTC. V usage is TRBV5-6 and J usage is TRBJ2-7, with 7 bases that match TRBD2. The CDR3 totals 13 residues. CDR1 is SGHDT and CDR2 is YYEEEE in the germline V gene. With V trimmed by 4 bases and J by 6 bases, 7 bases remained unmatched.

Points on this clone: Germline and junction disagree at one end, which may indicate a read error. The chain has TRBV5-4 and TRBJ2-5; TRBD2 is a possible D gene (6 bases). The CDR3 loop spans 14 amino acids. From germline, CDR1 is SGHNT and CDR2 YYREEE (reference sequence). The CDR3 coding sequence is TGTGCCAGCAGCTTGGGTACTAGCCAAGAGACTCAGTACTTC. Its protein is CASSLGTSQETQYF.

This chain connects TRBV27 to TRBJ1-4; 9 bases are a match to TRBD1. Germline CDR1 is MNHEY and CDR2 is SMNVEV (reference sequence). Unmatched junction bases numbered 5, after V lost 4 bases and J lost 8 bases. The CDR3 is 14 residues long. The CDR3 nucleotides read TGTGCCAGCAGTTCCTGGACAGGGGAGGAAAAACTGTTTTTT. This gives the protein CASSSWTGEEKLFF.

Only one count was recorded for this clone. The chain carries TRBV2 and TRBJ2-2; D is possibly TRBD2 (5 bases). V was shortened by 3 bases and J by 5 bases, with 7 bases between the two germline ends. The CDR3 has 13 amino acids. Germline values: CDR1 SNHLY, CDR2 FYNNEI. In DNA form, the CDR3 reads TGTGCCAGCAGTGAGACGGGGACCGGGGAGCTGTTTTTT. Protein sequence: CASSETGTGELFF.

The chain links TRBV7-9 to TRBJ2-2; D possibly corresponds to TRBD1 (6 bases). The V and J ends lost 4 bases and 1 base respectively, with 13 bases between them. The CDR3 sequence is 16 residues long. Per germline, CDR1 SEHNR and CDR2 FQNEAQ (reference sequence). CDR3 region: CASSSLDRRNTGELFF. DNA of the CDR3: TGTGCCAGCAGCTCACTGGACAGAAGGAACACCGGGGAGCTGTTTTTT. The full variable domain, its missing parts supplied by reference TRBV7-9 and TRBJ2-2, is DTGVSQNPRHKITKRGQNVTFRCDPISEHNRLYWYRQTLGQGPEFLTYFQNEAQLEKSRLLSDRFSAERPKGSFSTLEIQRTEQGDSAMYLCASSSLDRRNTGELFFGEGSRLTVL.

This rearrangement joins TRBV30 to TRBJ2-5, with 8 bases lining up with TRBD1. Germline V gene lookup returns CDR1 GTSNPN and CDR2 SVGIG (reference sequence). V shed 1 base and J 5 bases; nucleotides not matched to a gene: 15. The CDR3 totals 17 residues. The CDR3 DNA is TGTGCCTGGAGTGACCCCCGTTGGACAGGGACTCGGGAGACCCAGTACTTC. Translating gives CAWSDPRWTGTRETQYF. The variable domain in full, completed from reference TRBV30 and TRBJ2-5, reads SQTIHQWPATLVQPVGSPLSLECTVEGTSNPNLYWYRQAAGRGLQLLFYSVGIGQISSEVPQNLSASRPQDRQFILSSKKLLLSDSGFYLCAWSDPRWTGTRETQYFGPGTRLLVL.

The chain joins TRBV2 to TRBJ2-6; D gene unclear. The CDR3 runs 15 residues. The germline gives CDR1 SNHLY, CDR2 FYNNEI. The germline V and J ends were trimmed by 2 bases and 1 base, with 6 bases remaining between them. CDR3 nucleotides: TGTGCCAGCAGTGAATTATTTTCTGGGGCCAACGTCCTGACTTTC. Its translation is CASSELFSGANVLTF.

The chain joins TRBV5-8 to TRBJ1-1, with D perhaps TRBD1 (5 bases). V was shortened by 6 bases and J by 1 base, with 10 bases between the two germline ends. CDR3 size: 13 residues. From germline, CDR1 is SGHTS and CDR2 YDEGEE. As DNA, the CDR3 is TGTGCCAGCACCCCCCAGGGGAACACTGAAGCTTTCTTT. Amino acids: CASTPQGNTEAFF.

This clone was detected a few times. This rearrangement joins TRBV6-5 to TRBJ1-1, with 7 bases identical to TRBD1. This CDR3 spans 13 amino acids. Losses at the gene ends were 4 bases for V and 11 bases for J; bases not matched to a gene: 10. In germline, CDR1 is MNHEY, CDR2 SVGAGI. The DNA for the CDR3 is TGTGCCAGCAGTTCCCGGGACAGTTCAGAGGCTTTCTTT. This sequence encodes CASSSRDSSEAFF.